Below are 21 T cell receptor beta chains sequenced from a single sample in a study of identical twins. TCRdb re-called the 5' RACE reads with MiXCR, one entry per CDR3 protein. There are 500,000 to 650,000 distinct CDR3 sequences in the sample; just over 7% occur only once, and 1.5% to 2% lies in the top ten. In addition, the sample was reused for a study of yellow fever vaccine responses in identical twins.

The material sequenced was PBMCs. The receptors derive from a woman aged 18-35 years in good health.

The chain has TRBV5-5 and TRBJ2-3, with 13 bases aligning to TRBD2. The germline V gene has CDR1 SGHKS and CDR2 YYEKEE (reference sequence). J lost 4 bases, V lost 5 bases, and 7 bases had no gene match. The CDR3 runs to 16 residues. CDR3 DNA sequence: TGTGCCAGCAGTTTATGGACTAGCGGGAGTCCAGATACGCAGTATTTT. Translating it yields CASSLWTSGSPDTQYF.

V is TRBV29-1 and J is TRBJ1-5; D perhaps matches TRBD1 (5 bases). Trimming shortened V by 6 bases and J by 7 bases, and 16 bases separated the two germline ends. The CDR3 sequence is 13 residues long. Germline V gene sequence: CDR1 SQVTM, CDR2 ANQGSEA. CDR3 amino acids: CSVSLGAGQPQHF. As DNA, the CDR3 is TGCAGCGTGTCCCTCGGGGCAGGCCAGCCCCAGCATTTT.

This clonotype appeared a few times. The chain combines TRBV4-1 with TRBJ1-2; possibly TRBD1 for D (5 bases). V lost 2 bases to trimming and J lost 5 bases, with 15 bases between them. This CDR3 has 15 amino acids. In germline, CDR1 is MGHRA, CDR2 YSYEKL. The CDR3 coding sequence is TGCGCCAGCAGCCAACAGACCAGGGAACCATATGGCTACACCTTC. Amino acid sequence: CASSQQTREPYGYTF.

This clonotype has at least ten counts. V gene TRBV5-1 combines with J gene TRBJ1-2; no definite D call. V dropped 6 bases and J dropped 0 bases, with 18 bases sitting between them. Germline CDR1 and CDR2: SGHRS and YFSETQ. The CDR3 spans 16 residues. Here the CDR3 DNA reads TGCGCCAGCACCCCCGGCCTCTCCAGACCTAACTATGGCTACACCTTC. It specifies CASTPGLSRPNYGYTF.

This chain uses TRBV7-3 with TRBJ2-7; weak D call: TRBD1 (5 bases). This CDR3 region has 15 residues. The V end lost 0 bases, the J end lost 0 bases, and 9 bases lay between the germline ends. Per germline, CDR1 SGHTA and CDR2 FQGTGA. CDR3 amino acids: CASSLTPTASYEQYF. The DNA for the CDR3 is TGTGCCAGCAGCTTAACTCCGACAGCCTCCTACGAGCAGTACTTC.

The sample holds many counts of this clonotype. The rearrangement uses TRBV10-3 and TRBJ1-3; D remains unclear. This CDR3 is 15 amino acids long. The germline CDR1 and CDR2 sequences are ENHRY and SYGVKD. The V gene lost 2 bases and the J gene lost 0 bases, with 8 bases spanning the gap. This CDR3 reads CAISEEQSSGNTIYF. CDR3 in DNA: TGTGCCATCAGTGAGGAACAGAGCTCTGGAAACACCATATATTTT.

This clonotype was counted at least ten times. V is TRBV27 and J is TRBJ2-2, with D unclear. CDR1 MNHEY and CDR2 SMNVEV come from the germline V gene (reference sequence). The CDR3 has 18 residues. V lost 4 bases and J lost 2, with 20 bases in between. Written as DNA, the CDR3 is TGTGCCAGCAGTTCCCGCAATAGACCAGAAACAAACACCGGGGAGCTGTTTTTT. Translated: CASSSRNRPETNTGELFF.

The V and J genes are TRBV5-1 and TRBJ1-2; no clear D. Trimming stripped 2 bases from V and 2 bases from J, with 16 bases between. This CDR3 comprises 16 residues. The V gene's germline CDR1 is SGHRS and CDR2 YFSETQ. As DNA, the CDR3 is TGCGCCAGCAGCTTCAATCCACAGAGCGGAAACTATGGCTACACCTTC. Its protein product is CASSFNPQSGNYGYTF.

This clonotype was counted between two and nine times. This chain joins TRBV6-2 or TRBV6-3 and TRBJ2-1; TRBD2 aligns across 10 bases. J was trimmed by 9 bases and V by 5 bases; bases with no gene match: 25. Germline-derived CDR1 and CDR2 are MNHEY and SVGEGT. This CDR3 has 20 amino acids. CDR3 DNA: TGTGCCAGCAGTCCAATCCCTCCCGGAATAGCGGGGGGCCCCGGGTCTGAGCAGTTCTTC. This translates into CASSPIPPGIAGGPGSEQFF.

At least ten counts were recorded for this clonotype. The rearrangement uses TRBV5-1 and TRBJ1-4, with 7 bases lining up with TRBD1. CDR3 length: 14 residues. Germline V gene sequence: CDR1 SGHRS, CDR2 YFSETQ. V trimming: 3 bases; J trimming: 3 bases; junction bases outside the gene matches: 2. DNA for the CDR3: TGCGCCAGCAGCTCCGGGACAGCTAATGAAAAACTGTTTTTT. It yields the protein CASSSGTANEKLFF.

The chain uses TRBV20-1 and TRBJ2-2, with 8 bases lining up with TRBD1. The junction had 9 bases not matched to a gene; V was cut back by 6 bases and J by 6 bases. The CDR3 covers 14 residues. Germline CDR1 DFQATT, CDR2 SNEGSKA (reference sequence). The CDR3 loop reads CSAPMTGAAGELFF. The DNA for the CDR3 is TGCAGTGCCCCCATGACAGGGGCCGCCGGGGAGCTGTTTTTT.

Many counts were recorded for this clonotype. The V and J genes are TRBV4-1 and TRBJ1-6; possible D gene TRBD1, 5 bases. Germline CDR1 MGHRA, CDR2 YSYEKL. Trimming shortened V by 3 bases and J by 4 bases, and 10 bases separated the two germline ends. The CDR3 is made up of 15 amino acids. The CDR3 coding sequence is TGCGCCAGCAGCCATGGGGGTGAATATAATTCACCCCTCCACTTT. Encoded protein: CASSHGGEYNSPLHF.

This clonotype turned up a few times. The rearrangement joins TRBV10-3 to TRBJ2-7, with 8 bases matching TRBD1. The V gene end was trimmed by 0 bases and the J gene end by 0 bases; junction bases not matched to a gene: 4. Germline CDR1 and CDR2: ENHRY and SYGVKD. The CDR3 is 16 amino acids. CDR3 residues: CAISESDRAISYEQYV. CDR3 sequence (DNA): TGTGCCATCAGTGAGTCGGACAGGGCTATCTCCTACGAGCAGTACGTC.

In its sample, this clonotype was seen many times. The chain combines TRBV20-1 with TRBJ1-4; D is uncertain. Trimming shortened V by 3 bases and J by 6 bases, and 8 bases separated the two germline ends. Germline V gene data show CDR1 as DFQATT and CDR2 as SNEGSKA (reference sequence). The CDR3 runs 12 residues. CDR3 coding DNA: TGCAGTGCTAGTTTTGCGGATGAAAAACTGTTTTTT. Its translation is CSASFADEKLFF.

The gene calls are TRBV28 and TRBJ2-4; 7 bases are a match to TRBD1. After removal of 5 bases from V and 3 bases from J, the junction contained 4 bases not matched to a gene. The germline V gene has CDR1 MDHEN and CDR2 SYDVKM. CDR3 length: 14 amino acids. The CDR3 region has the DNA TGTGCCAGCAGTGGCACAGGGGACAAAAACATTCAGTACTTC. Protein sequence: CASSGTGDKNIQYF.

CDR3 in DNA: TGTGCCAGCAGCCAAGAGTTCTTGGACAAAACCGGGGAGCTGTTTTTT. Its protein is CASSQEFLDKTGELFF. V gene TRBV4-2 combines with J gene TRBJ2-2; perhaps TRBD1 as D (5 bases). Looked up from germline, CDR1 is LGHNA and CDR2 is YNFKEQ. The CDR3 length is 16 residues. Trimming left V 0 bases short and J 5 bases short, with 13 bases between.

This clonotype occurred many times. J is TRBJ2-7 and V is TRBV5-1; tentative D call: TRBD1 (6 bases). CDR1 SGHRS and CDR2 YFSETQ come from the germline V gene. The CDR3 totals 12 residues. V was clipped by 4 bases and J by 3 bases, with 8 bases between them. CDR3 protein: CASSGDNYEQYF. The CDR3 coding sequence is TGCGCCAGCAGCGGGGACAACTACGAGCAGTACTTC.

This clonotype was recorded at least ten times. The V and J genes are TRBV27 and TRBJ2-3, with D unclear. This CDR3 comprises 12 residues. Trimming stripped 6 bases from V and 7 bases from J, with 11 bases between. Germline V gene data show CDR1 as MNHEY and CDR2 as SMNVEV (reference sequence). The CDR3 spells CASSPDWYTQYF. CDR3 sequence (DNA): TGTGCCAGCAGCCCCGATTGGTATACGCAGTATTTT.

This clonotype was seen at least ten times. The chain joins TRBV12-3 or TRBV12-4 to TRBJ2-7; 7 positions agree with TRBD1. With 5 bases clipped from V and 2 bases from J, the junction kept 6 bases outside the gene matches. This CDR3 has 14 amino acids. The CDR3 spells CASSLPGQTYEQYF. CDR3 DNA: TGTGCCAGCAGTCTACCGGGACAGACCTACGAGCAGTACTTC.

V gene TRBV20-1 combines with J gene TRBJ2-3; TRBD2 matches at 7 bases. The CDR3 runs to 16 residues. Germline V CDR1 and CDR2: DFQATT, SNEGSKA (reference sequence). The J segment lost 0 bases and the V segment lost 0 bases, leaving 6 bases of the junction unmatched. The CDR3 DNA sequence: TGCAGTGCTAGAGAAACCAGCGGGACTAGCACAGATACGCAGTATTTT. Its protein product is CSARETSGTSTDTQYF.

This clonotype came up a few times. This chain links TRBV5-6 with TRBJ2-5; 7 positions agree with TRBD2. Germline V gives CDR1 SGHDT, CDR2 YYEEEE. CDR3 length equals 15 residues. J lost 5 bases, V lost 1 base, and 8 bases had no gene match. CDR3 sequence reads: CASSLPRLARETQYF. The CDR3 coding sequence is TGTGCCAGCAGCTTGCCCCGACTAGCCCGGGAGACCCAGTACTTC.